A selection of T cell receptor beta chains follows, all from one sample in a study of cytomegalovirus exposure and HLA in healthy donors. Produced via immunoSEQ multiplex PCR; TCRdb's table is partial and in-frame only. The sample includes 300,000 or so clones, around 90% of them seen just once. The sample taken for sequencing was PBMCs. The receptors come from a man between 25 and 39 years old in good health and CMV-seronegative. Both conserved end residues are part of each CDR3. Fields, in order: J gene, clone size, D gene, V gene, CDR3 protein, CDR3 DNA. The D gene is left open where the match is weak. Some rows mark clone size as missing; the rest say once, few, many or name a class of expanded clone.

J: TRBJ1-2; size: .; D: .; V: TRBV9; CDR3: CASTTRGGANYGYTF; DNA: TGTGCCAGCACGACCAGAGGGGGGGCAAACTATGGCTACACCTTC
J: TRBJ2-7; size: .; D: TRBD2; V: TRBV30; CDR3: CAWRLRSGGLSYEQYF; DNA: TGTGCCTGGCGACTCCGCAGCGGGGGGCTCTCCTACGAGCAGTACTTC
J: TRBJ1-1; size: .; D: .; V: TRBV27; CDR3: CASRLNRETEAFF; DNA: TGTGCCAGCAGGCTGAACAGGGAGACTGAAGCTTTCTTT
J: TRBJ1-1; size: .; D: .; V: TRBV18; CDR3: CASSPLLGGETEAFF; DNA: TGTGCCAGCTCACCCCTCTTAGGAGGGGAAACTGAAGCTTTCTTT
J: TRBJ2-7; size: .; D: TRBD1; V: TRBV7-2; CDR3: CASRQEDRGNHEQYF; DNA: TGTGCCAGCAGACAGGAGGACAGGGGGAACCACGAGCAGTACTTC
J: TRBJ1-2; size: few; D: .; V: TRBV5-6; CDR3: CASSWADSIYGYTF; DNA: TGTGCCAGCAGCTGGGCGGACAGTATTTATGGCTACACCTTC
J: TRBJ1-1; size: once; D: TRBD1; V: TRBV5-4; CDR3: CASSLLQGANTEAFF; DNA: TGTGCCAGCAGCTTACTACAGGGGGCTAATACTGAAGCTTTCTTT
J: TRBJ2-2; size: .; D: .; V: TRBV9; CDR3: CASSPSTGVTGELFF; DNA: TGTGCCAGCAGCCCATCGACAGGAGTCACCGGGGAGCTGTTTTTT
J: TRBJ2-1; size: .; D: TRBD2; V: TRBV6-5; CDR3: CAIGASGGADEQFF; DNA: TGTGCCATCGGGGCTAGCGGGGGGGCGGATGAGCAGTTCTTC
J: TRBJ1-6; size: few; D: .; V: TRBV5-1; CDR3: CASSLEGESPLHF; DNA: TGCGCCAGCAGCTTGGAGGGAGAATCACCCCTCCACTTT
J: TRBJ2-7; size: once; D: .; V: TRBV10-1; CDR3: CASSDWGGEQYF; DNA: TGCGCCAGCAGTGACTGGGGCGGCGAGCAGTACTTC
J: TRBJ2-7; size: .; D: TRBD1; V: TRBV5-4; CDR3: CASSIGQVEQYF; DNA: TGTGCCAGCAGCATAGGACAGGTCGAGCAGTACTTC
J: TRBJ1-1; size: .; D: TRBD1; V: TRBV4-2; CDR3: CASSQRPGQLNTEAFF; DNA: TGTGCCAGCAGCCAAAGACCGGGACAGTTGAACACTGAAGCTTTCTTT
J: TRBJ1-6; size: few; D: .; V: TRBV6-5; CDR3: CASSYEQVNSPLHF; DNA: TGTGCCAGCAGTTACGAACAGGTTAATTCACCCCTCCACTTT
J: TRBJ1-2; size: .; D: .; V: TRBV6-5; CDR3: CASSYGRGIGGYTF; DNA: TGTGCCAGCAGTTACGGCAGGGGAATCGGGGGCTACACCTTC
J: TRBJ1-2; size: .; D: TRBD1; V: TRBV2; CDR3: CASSDGETTGAVYGYTF; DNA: TGTGCCAGCAGTGACGGAGAAACTACAGGGGCGGTCTATGGCTACACCTTC
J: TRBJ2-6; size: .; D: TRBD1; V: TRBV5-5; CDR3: CASSGDSGSSGANVLTF; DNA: TGTGCCAGCAGCGGGGACAGCGGAAGCTCTGGGGCCAACGTCCTGACTTTC
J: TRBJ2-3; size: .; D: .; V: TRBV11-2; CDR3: CASSLFVDTQYF; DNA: TGTGCCAGCAGCTTATTCGTAGATACGCAGTATTTT
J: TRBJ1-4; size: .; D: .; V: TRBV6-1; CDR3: CASSEGQGREKLFF; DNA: TGTGCCAGCAGTGAAGGGCAGGGAAGAGAAAAACTGTTTTTT
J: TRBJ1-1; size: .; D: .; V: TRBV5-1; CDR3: CASSLAANGGTEAFF; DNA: TGCGCCAGCAGCTTGGCCGCTAACGGAGGGACTGAAGCTTTCTTT
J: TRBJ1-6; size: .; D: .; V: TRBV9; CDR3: CASNQDSGNSPLHF; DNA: TGTGCCAGCAATCAGGACAGCGGTAATTCACCCCTCCACTTT
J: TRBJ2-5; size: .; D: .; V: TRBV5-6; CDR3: CASVGRRGTQYF; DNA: TGTGCCAGCGTAGGGCGGCGGGGGACCCAGTACTTC
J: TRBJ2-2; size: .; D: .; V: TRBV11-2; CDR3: CASSSWDFNTGELFF; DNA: TGTGCCAGCAGCTCCTGGGACTTTAACACCGGGGAGCTGTTTTTT
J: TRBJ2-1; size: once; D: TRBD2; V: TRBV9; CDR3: CASSGVAGAHNEQFF; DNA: TGTGCCAGCAGCGGCGTAGCGGGGGCCCACAATGAGCAGTTCTTC
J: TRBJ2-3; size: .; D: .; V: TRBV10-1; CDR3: CASSESGGGRTDTQYF; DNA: TGCGCCAGCAGTGAGTCGGGAGGAGGGAGGACAGATACGCAGTATTTT
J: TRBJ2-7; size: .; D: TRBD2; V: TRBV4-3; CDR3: CASSQDRLAGLYEQYF; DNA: TGCGCCAGCAGCCAAGATAGGTTAGCGGGACTTTACGAGCAGTACTTC
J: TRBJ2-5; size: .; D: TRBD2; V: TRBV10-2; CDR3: CASSGGDGGGKETQYF; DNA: TGCGCCAGCAGTGGAGGGGACGGCGGGGGGAAAGAGACCCAGTACTTC
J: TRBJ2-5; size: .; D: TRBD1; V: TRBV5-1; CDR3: CASAEGQGSQTQETQYF; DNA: TGCGCCAGCGCTGAGGGACAGGGATCCCAGACTCAAGAGACCCAGTACTTC
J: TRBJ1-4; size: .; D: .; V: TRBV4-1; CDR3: CASSWTTTNEKLFF; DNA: TGCGCCAGCAGCTGGACAACAACTAATGAAAAACTGTTTTTT
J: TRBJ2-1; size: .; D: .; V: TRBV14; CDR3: CASSPTKGYNEQFF; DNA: TGTGCCAGCAGCCCCACAAAGGGGTACAATGAGCAGTTCTTC
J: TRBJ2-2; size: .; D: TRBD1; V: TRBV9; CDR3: CASSPRTGANTGELFF; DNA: TGTGCCAGCAGCCCGCGGACAGGGGCAAACACCGGGGAGCTGTTTTTT
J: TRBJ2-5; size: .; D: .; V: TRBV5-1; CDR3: CASSLVARGETQYF; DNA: TGCGCCAGCAGCTTGGTGGCACGGGGAGAGACCCAGTACTTC
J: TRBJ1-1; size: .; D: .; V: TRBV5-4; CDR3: CASSYRAVDTEAFF; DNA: TGTGCCAGCAGTTACAGGGCTGTCGACACTGAAGCTTTCTTT
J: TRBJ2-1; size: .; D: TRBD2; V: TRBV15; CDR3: CATSPGTSRNNEQFF; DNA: TGTGCCACCAGCCCCGGGACTAGCCGAAACAATGAGCAGTTCTTC
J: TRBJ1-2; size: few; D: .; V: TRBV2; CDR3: CASRTGDYGYTF; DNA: TGTGCCAGCAGGACGGGTGACTATGGCTACACCTTC
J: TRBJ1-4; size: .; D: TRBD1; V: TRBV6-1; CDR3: CASSEGTGSEKLFF; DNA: TGTGCCAGCAGCGAGGGGACAGGGAGTGAAAAACTGTTTTTT
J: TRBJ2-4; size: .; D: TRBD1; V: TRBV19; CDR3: CASSIWQGVKNIQYF; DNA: TGTGCCAGTAGTATCTGGCAGGGGGTCAAAAACATTCAGTACTTC